This T cell receptor (beta chain) was sequenced in a study of response to subunit inactivated influenza vaccine (dated by TCRdb to 2017 to 2018). General notes on the study: Deep quantitative profiling of the T cell receptor repertoire was used in the study to follow responses to a trivalent subunit inactivated influenza vaccine. Study-level results and caveats: It was suggested by the authors that each seasonal influenza vaccination may recruit only a limited number of new T cells.

Comment on this clonotype: Its antigen specificity is not known. Base qualities were left out, and no much larger clone turns up one base away.

Trimming takes 5 bases off V and 4 bases off J; junction bases not matched to a gene: 9. The CDR3, cysteine through phenylalanine, is 16 amino acids long. Only the CDR3 region is kept as DNA, spanning 48 bases read in frame from base 1. From the germline V gene, CDR1 is SGHTA and CDR2 is FQGNSA. Libraries came from RT-PCR. The instrument given in TCRdb is Illumina HiSeq 2500. TCRdb took the public reads, trimmed them with fastp at Q25, ran MiXCR for clone calling and kept in-frame beta chains. A single entry per CDR3 protein holds the most common genes and DNA from its merged rows. Counted in this sample were fewer than 550,000 distinct CDR3 sequences; over 25% of them appeared once. The top ten clones comprise under 2.5% of the sample.

Here the chain combines TRBV7-2 and TRBJ2-7; 12 middle bases align to TRBD2. The specimen comprised CD4+ T cells sorted from PBMCs, sampled 5 days after vaccination. The receptor comes from a man in his forties or fifties who received an inactivated influenza vaccine. Donor details come from another sample of the same person, matched by shared clones. The DNA sequence is given as TGTGCCAGCAGCATGGGGCTAGCGGGGGGGCGTTACGAGCAGTACTTC. Its protein is CASSMGLAGGRYEQYF.